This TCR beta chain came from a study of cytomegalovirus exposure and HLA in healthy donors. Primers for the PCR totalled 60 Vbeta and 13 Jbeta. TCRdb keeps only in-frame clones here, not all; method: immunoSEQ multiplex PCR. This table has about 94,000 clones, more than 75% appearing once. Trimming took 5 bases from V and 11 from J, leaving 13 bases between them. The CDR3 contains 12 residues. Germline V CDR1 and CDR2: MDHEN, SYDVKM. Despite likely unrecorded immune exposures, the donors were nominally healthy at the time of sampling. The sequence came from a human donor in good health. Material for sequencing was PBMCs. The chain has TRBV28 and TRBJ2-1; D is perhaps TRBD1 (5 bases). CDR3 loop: CASSPQVLQQFF. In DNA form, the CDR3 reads TGTGCCAGCAGTCCACAGGTCCTCCAGCAGTTCTTC.